The 24 T cell receptor beta chains presented below share a single source sample, sequenced in a study of early T cells in non-severe SARS-CoV-2 infection. A single record per CDR3 protein comes from TCRdb applying MiXCR to the 5' RACE reads. The sample yields tens of thousands of distinct CDR3 sequences, less than 15% seen once. Material for sequencing was whole blood. Every receptor here comes from an adult who was a healthcare worker with PCR-confirmed SARS-CoV-2 infection or an uninfected control (not recorded which).

This clonotype has ten or more counts. V gene TRBV7-9 combines with J gene TRBJ2-5, with 7 bases fitting TRBD2. Trimming removed 3 bases from V and 2 bases from J; junction bases left unmatched: 12. The CDR3 is made up of 17 amino acids. Germline CDR1 reads SEHNR; CDR2 reads FQNEAQ (reference sequence). The CDR3 DNA follows: TGTGCCAGCAGCTTGGGTTTGCAGCCGGGGGGACAAGAGACCCAGTACTTC. Protein: CASSLGLQPGGQETQYF.

At least ten counts were recorded for this clonotype. The rearrangement uses TRBV11-2 and TRBJ2-5; no clear D. Germline V gene lookup returns CDR1 SGHAT and CDR2 FQNNGV. Trimming removed 5 bases at V and 4 bases at J, with 8 bases between. This CDR3 is 12 amino acids long. The DNA for the CDR3 is TGTGCCAGCAGCAGCCGCACAGAGACCCAGTACTTC. Residues: CASSSRTETQYF.

This clonotype has just a few counts. This sequence joins TRBV6-6 and TRBJ1-2, with 9 nucleotides matching TRBD1. CDR1 is MNHNY and CDR2 is SVGAGI in the germline V gene (reference sequence). V was clipped by 8 bases and J by 3 bases; unmatched bases: 10. This CDR3 has 15 residues. This chain's CDR3 is CASLGQGGGYYGYTF. CDR3 bases: TGTGCCAGCTTGGGACAGGGTGGGGGCTACTATGGCTACACCTTC.

This clonotype showed up just a few times. The chain uses TRBV6-1 and TRBJ1-4, with 8 nucleotides matching TRBD1. J was trimmed by 8 bases and V by 4 bases; bases with no gene match: 3. CDR1 and CDR2 (germline): MNHNS, SASEGT. The CDR3 covers 13 residues. The CDR3 nucleotides read TGTGCCAGCAGTGCGGACAGGGAGGAAAAACTGTTTTTT. It specifies CASSADREEKLFF.

The gene calls are TRBV7-2 and TRBJ2-3; the D gene is possibly TRBD1 (5 bases). The CDR3 runs to 13 residues. CDR1 is SGHTA, CDR2 FQGNSA, per germline. V shed 4 bases and J shed 2 bases, with 7 bases lying between them. The DNA for the CDR3 is TGTGCCAGCAGCTGGGGCCACACAGATACGCAGTATTTT. Its translation: CASSWGHTDTQYF.

This clonotype was seen a handful of times. The rearrangement uses TRBV9 and TRBJ2-3; D unclear. The CDR3 length is 14 residues. The V gene lost 0 bases and the J gene lost 1 base, with 6 bases spanning the gap. CDR1 is SGDLS and CDR2 is YYNGEE in the germline V gene. In nucleotides, the CDR3 is TGTGCCAGCAGCGTAGGGAGAGGCACAGATACGCAGTATTTT. Translation gives CASSVGRGTDTQYF.

This clonotype showed up many times. The rearrangement joins TRBV5-8 to TRBJ1-1, with D possibly TRBD1 on 5 matching bases. Germline V gene sequence: CDR1 SGHTS, CDR2 YDEGEE. The V gene lost 4 bases and the J gene lost 4 bases, with 17 bases spanning the gap. This CDR3 contains 15 residues. The CDR3 sequence is CASSPPGGGFTEAFF. The CDR3 nucleotides are TGTGCCAGCAGCCCCCCCGGGGGGGGATTCACTGAAGCTTTCTTT.

At least ten counts were recorded for this clonotype. The chain joins TRBV11-2 to TRBJ1-1; unclear D gene. V lost 5 bases, J lost 3 bases, and 10 bases lay in between. The CDR3 is 13 amino acids. Germline V gene data show CDR1 as SGHAT and CDR2 as FQNNGV. The DNA for the CDR3 is TGTGCCAGCAGCGGGATGGGTGACACTGAAGCTTTCTTT. Its translation: CASSGMGDTEAFF.

In its sample, this clonotype was seen a few times. The chain recombines TRBV27 with TRBJ2-1; D gene ambiguous. CDR3 size: 12 residues. Per germline, CDR1 MNHEY and CDR2 SMNVEV (reference sequence). Trimming stripped 5 bases from V and 7 bases from J, with 9 bases between. CDR3 region: CASSTGRNEQFF. CDR3 DNA: TGTGCCAGCAGTACCGGCCGGAATGAGCAGTTCTTC.

This clonotype showed up many times. The chain links TRBV11-2 to TRBJ2-2; D might be TRBD2 (6 bases). Germline lookup yields CDR1 SGHAT and CDR2 FQNNGV. The V end was cut by 1 base, the J end by 4 bases, with 13 bases between. CDR3 length equals 16 residues. The CDR3 DNA is TGTGCCAGCAGCTTAGTCAGCGGGCCGGGCACCGGGGAGCTGTTTTTT. Amino acids: CASSLVSGPGTGELFF.

There are many counts of this clonotype. This chain uses TRBV10-3 with TRBJ2-3, with 8 bases matching TRBD2. The CDR3 loop spans 13 amino acids. CDR1 and CDR2 from the germline V gene are ENHRY and SYGVKD. V shed 10 bases, J shed 4 bases, and the junction held 7 bases outside the gene matches. CDR3 DNA sequence: TGTGCCAACGGGAGGGGGGGTCCAGATACGCAGTATTTT. This sequence encodes CANGRGGPDTQYF.

Many counts were recorded for this clonotype. The gene calls are TRBV6-5 and TRBJ1-2; possibly TRBD1 for D (5 bases). The CDR3 sequence is 17 residues long. Trimming left V 5 bases short and J 10 bases short, with 29 bases between. Germline V lookup: CDR1 MNHEY, CDR2 SVGAGI. The chain's CDR3 is CASSALGVGWRDGAYTF. The DNA for the CDR3 is TGTGCCAGCAGTGCCCTGGGGGTCGGCTGGCGGGACGGAGCCTACACCTTC.

This clonotype has only a few counts. J is TRBJ2-5 and V is TRBV12-3 or TRBV12-4, with D possibly matching TRBD2 (5 bases). The germline V and J ends were trimmed by 3 bases and 5 bases, with 10 bases remaining between them. The length of the CDR3 is 13 residues. CDR3 sequence: CASSFRGTETQYF. CDR3 sequence (DNA): TGTGCCAGCAGTTTCCGGGGTACGGAGACCCAGTACTTC.

The sample holds many counts of this clonotype. This chain links TRBV6-2 or TRBV6-3 with TRBJ1-5, with TRBD1 as a possible D gene (5 bases). Germline V CDR1 and CDR2: MNHEY, SVGEGT. Deletions cut 4 bases from V and 5 bases from J, with 12 bases between. The CDR3 is 14 amino acids. CDR3 coding DNA: TGTGCCAGCAGTTCATCGGGGGGTTATCAGCCCCAGCATTTT. Amino acid sequence: CASSSSGGYQPQHF.

At least ten counts were recorded for this clonotype. This chain's CDR3 is CASSRETGIYEQYF. For the CDR3, the DNA is TGTGCCAGCAGTCGGGAGACAGGGATCTACGAGCAGTACTTC. The chain couples TRBV6-6 to TRBJ2-7; TRBD1 might be the D (7 bases). The CDR3 consists of 14 residues. The V gene lost 5 bases and the J gene lost 3 bases, with 14 bases spanning the gap. Germline CDR1 reads MNHNY; CDR2 reads SVGAGI (reference sequence).

This chain joins TRBV2 and TRBJ2-3; no clear D. Germline lookup yields CDR1 SNHLY and CDR2 FYNNEI. The CDR3 consists of 13 residues. V was pared by 6 bases and J by 0 bases, with 7 bases between. CDR3 sequence: CASRAASTDTQYF. DNA of the CDR3: TGTGCCAGCAGGGCAGCAAGCACAGATACGCAGTATTTT.

This clonotype appeared a few times. The V and J genes are TRBV4-3 and TRBJ1-2, with 7 bases aligning to TRBD1. The CDR3 is made up of 14 amino acids. V lost 0 bases and J lost 6; bases outside the gene matches: 4. The V gene's germline CDR1 is LGHNA and CDR2 YSLEER. Here the CDR3 reads CASSQDGTAHGYTF. The CDR3 DNA sequence: TGCGCCAGCAGCCAAGATGGGACAGCCCATGGCTACACCTTC.

This clonotype was found a few times. The genes are TRBV10-2 and TRBJ2-7, with TRBD2 as a possible D gene (6 bases). The length of the CDR3 is 15 residues. The germline V and J ends were trimmed by 0 bases and 2 bases, with 11 bases remaining between them. CDR1 WSHSY and CDR2 SAAADI come from the germline V gene. This CDR3 is CASSESGGIPYEQYF. CDR3 bases: TGCGCCAGCAGTGAGTCGGGAGGTATCCCCTACGAGCAGTACTTC.

The chain combines TRBV5-1 with TRBJ1-1, with 9 bases that match TRBD1. Germline assignment: CDR1 SGHRS and CDR2 YFSETQ. The CDR3 consists of 14 residues. V lost 3 bases and J lost 5; bases outside the gene matches: 5. The CDR3 coding sequence is TGCGCCAGCAGCTGGGGACAGGGATGGACTGAAGCTTTCTTT. Translation gives CASSWGQGWTEAFF.

Many counts were recorded for this clonotype. The chain uses TRBV10-3 and TRBJ2-1, with D tentatively TRBD2 (7 bases). This CDR3 spans 16 amino acids. CDR1 and CDR2 (germline): ENHRY, SYGVKD. Trimming took 0 bases from V and 3 from J, leaving 12 bases between them. The CDR3 DNA reads TGTGCCATCAGTGAGTCGCGGGGGCCTGGCTACAATGAGCAGTTCTTC. Translated, it gives CAISESRGPGYNEQFF.

This clonotype was recorded many times. The rearrangement links TRBV6-6 to TRBJ1-2, with 9 bases identical to TRBD1. Germline assignment: CDR1 MNHNY and CDR2 SVGAGI (reference sequence). The J segment lost 8 bases and the V segment lost 0 bases, leaving 4 bases of the junction unmatched. The CDR3 runs 14 residues. This chain's CDR3 is CASSYSTGGGGYTF. CDR3 sequence (DNA): TGTGCCAGCAGTTACTCCACAGGGGGCGGAGGCTACACCTTC.

The chain is built from TRBV7-2 and TRBJ2-3; 8 bases are shared with TRBD2. The CDR3 loop spans 15 amino acids. Germline loops: CDR1 SGHTA, CDR2 FQGNSA. With V trimmed by 5 bases and J by 0 bases, 4 bases remained unmatched. The CDR3 region is CASSRAGASTDTQYF. CDR3 DNA: TGTGCCAGCAGCCGAGCGGGGGCCAGCACAGATACGCAGTATTTT.

The chain has TRBV4-2 and TRBJ1-1; 7 positions agree with TRBD1. This CDR3 region has 17 residues. The germline V gene encodes CDR1 LGHNA and CDR2 YNFKEQ. V shed 0 bases, J shed 1 base, and the junction held 8 bases outside the gene matches. The CDR3 spells CASSQDLEGQKNTEAFF. The CDR3 DNA sequence: TGTGCCAGCAGCCAAGATCTAGAGGGACAGAAGAACACTGAAGCTTTCTTT.

The chain uses TRBV27 and TRBJ1-2; D may be TRBD1 (6 bases). Trimming removed 4 bases from V and 3 bases from J, with 9 bases in between. The CDR3 is 13 residues long. CDR1 and CDR2 (germline): MNHEY, SMNVEV (reference sequence). The CDR3 region has the DNA TGTGCCAGCAGTTCGGGACAATACTATGGCTACACCTTC. Protein: CASSSGQYYGYTF.